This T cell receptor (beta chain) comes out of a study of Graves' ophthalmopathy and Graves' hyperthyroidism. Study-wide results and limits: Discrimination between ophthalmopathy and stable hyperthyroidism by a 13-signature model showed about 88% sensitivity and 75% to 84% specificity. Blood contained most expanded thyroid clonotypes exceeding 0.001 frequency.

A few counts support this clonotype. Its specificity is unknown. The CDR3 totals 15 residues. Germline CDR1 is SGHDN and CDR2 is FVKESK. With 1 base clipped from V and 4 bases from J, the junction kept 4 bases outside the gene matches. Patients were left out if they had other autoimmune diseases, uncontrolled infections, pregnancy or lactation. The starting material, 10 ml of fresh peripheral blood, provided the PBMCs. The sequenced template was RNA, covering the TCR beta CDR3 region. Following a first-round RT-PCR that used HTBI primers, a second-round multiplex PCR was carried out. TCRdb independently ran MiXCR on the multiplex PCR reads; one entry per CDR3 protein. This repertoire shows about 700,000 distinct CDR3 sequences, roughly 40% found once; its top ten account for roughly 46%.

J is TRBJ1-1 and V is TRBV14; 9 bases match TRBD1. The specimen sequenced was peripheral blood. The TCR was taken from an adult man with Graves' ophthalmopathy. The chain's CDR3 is CASSQVGTGITEAFF. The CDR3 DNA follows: TGTGCCAGCAGCCAAGTCGGGACAGGGATCACTGAAGCTTTCTTT.